This TCR beta chain was identified in a study of CD8 T cells in Susac syndrome. The authors negatively isolated CD8+ and CD4+ T cells and FACS-enriched TEMRA cells. The authors reverse transcribed roughly 0.5 to 1 ug RNA with random hexamers. Coverage of TCR beta CDR3 amplification by immunoSEQ multiplex PCR extended to 54 Vbeta and 13 Jbeta. A single record per CDR3 protein comes from TCRdb applying MiXCR to the immunoSEQ multiplex PCR reads. The profile shows 150,000 or so distinct CDR3 sequences, about 94% of them singletons. The germline V and J ends were trimmed by 5 bases and 0 bases, with 16 bases remaining between them. This CDR3 is built from 16 residues. Looked up from germline, CDR1 is MDHEN and CDR2 is SYDVKM.

The chain uses TRBV28 and TRBJ2-5; maybe TRBD1 (6 bases). The receptor was derived from a human donor with multiple sclerosis. The sequenced sample consisted of CD8+ T cells from PBMCs. The CDR3 nucleotides are TGTGCCAGCAGTCATACGTCGGACAGTTACCAAGAGACCCAGTACTTC. It is translated as CASSHTSDSYQETQYF.